The TCR beta chain described here comes from a study of T cells in Graves' hyperthyroidism and ophthalmopathy. Study as a whole: Peripheral blood was acquired at first diagnosis, ahead of any therapy whatsoever. Whole-study findings and limits: A median about 6.5 months before onset, the model predicted ophthalmopathy. Expanded thyroid clonotypes (above 0.001) were mostly also found in blood.

The table lists this clonotype with many counts. Its antigen is undetermined. Those with hyperthyroidism were 18 to 65 years old, newly diagnosed, and ill for under 2 months. Amplification of TCR beta CDR3 regions was performed using RNA transcripts as template. TCR CDR3 regions were first amplified by RT-PCR with HTBI primers. MiXCR, run by TCRdb on the multiplex PCR reads, gives a single entry per CDR3 protein. The data show hundreds of thousands of distinct CDR3 sequences, 14% seen once. This receptor was identified in a woman younger than 30 with Graves' hyperthyroidism. The sequencing sample was made of blood.

CDR3: CAIGNTEAFF. The DNA for the CDR3 is TGTGCCATCGGGAACACTGAAGCTTTCTTT. The J gene is TRBJ1-1, the V gene TRBV19, with D unclear. The CDR3 contains 10 residues. In germline, CDR1 is LNHDA, CDR2 SQIVND (reference sequence). Trimming took 10 bases from V and 1 from J, leaving 4 bases between them.